The 32 T cell receptor beta chains in this list originate from one sample, sequenced in a study of blood T cells in healthy people across ages. The second PCR ran about 6 to 11 cycles with a sample-barcoded 5' primer and J-beta primers. TCRdb used MiXCR to reprocess the 5' RACE reads, holding one entry per CDR3 protein. The sample lists approximately 1.5 million distinct CDR3 sequences, approximately 43% occurring once. Sequencing input: blood. Receptors originate from a woman under 30 in good health.

In its sample, this clonotype was seen a few times. This rearrangement joins TRBV6-2 or TRBV6-3 to TRBJ2-5, with D unclear. With the DNA end fitting TRBJ2-7 better, the J assignment may be wrong. This CDR3 is 13 amino acids long. From germline, CDR1 is MNHEY and CDR2 SVGEGT. CDR3 region: CASSSLSRYEQYF. Written as DNA, the CDR3 is TGTGCCAGCAGCTCCCTTTCCCGTTACGAGCAGTACTTC.

This chain connects TRBV7-2 to TRBJ2-1; TRBD2 aligns across 7 bases. Germline V gene data show CDR1 as SGHTA and CDR2 as FQGNSA. V dropped 5 bases and J dropped 5; count of bases not matched to a gene: 9. The CDR3 runs 15 residues. The DNA for the CDR3 is TGTGCCAGCAGCCCTCAAAGAGCGGGGCACAATGAGCAGTTCTTC. Its translation is CASSPQRAGHNEQFF.

This sequence joins TRBV7-8 and TRBJ2-1; D gene unclear. Per germline, CDR1 SGHVS and CDR2 FQNEAQ. The length of the CDR3 is 15 residues. V lost 5 bases, J lost 2 bases, and 13 bases lay in between. The CDR3 nucleotides are TGTGCCAGCAGCCTCACTACGACAACCTACAATGAGCAGTTCTTC. It specifies CASSLTTTTYNEQFF. The full variable domain, its missing parts supplied by reference TRBV7-8 and TRBJ2-1, is GAGVSQSPRYKVAKRGQDVALRCDPISGHVSLFWYQQALGQGPEFLTYFQNEAQLDKSGLPSDRFFAERPEGSVSTLKIQRTQQEDSAVYLCASSLTTTTYNEQFFGPGTRLTVL.

This clonotype showed up just a few times. V gene TRBV20-1 combines with J gene TRBJ1-5; 8 bases map to TRBD1. Germline V CDR1 and CDR2: DFQATT, SNEGSKA (reference sequence). V lost 6 bases, J lost 2 bases, and 6 bases stayed unmatched. The CDR3 totals 14 residues. The CDR3 DNA reads TGCAGTGCACGGACAGGGAACCGCAATCAGCCCCAGCATTTT. It codes for CSARTGNRNQPQHF.

The chain links TRBV6-5 to TRBJ1-4; D unclear. This CDR3 comprises 13 residues. The germline V gene has CDR1 MNHEY and CDR2 SVGAGI. Trimming took 5 bases from V and 10 from J, leaving 14 bases between them. In DNA form, the CDR3 reads TGTGCCAGCAGTAAAGACCCTTTGGGAAAACTGTTTTTT. Amino acids: CASSKDPLGKLFF.

The count of this clonotype is one. The chain combines TRBV7-9 with TRBJ1-1, with D possibly being TRBD1 (5 bases). V was pared by 5 bases and J by 0 bases, with 13 bases between. The CDR3 runs 15 residues. CDR1 SEHNR and CDR2 FQNEAQ come from the germline V gene (reference sequence). Here the CDR3 reads CASSGGRNLNTEAFF. In DNA, the CDR3 is TGTGCCAGCAGCGGGGGACGGAACCTGAACACTGAAGCTTTCTTT.

The chain has TRBV19 and TRBJ1-1; 8 nucleotides agree with TRBD1. With 6 bases clipped from V and 3 bases from J, the junction kept 9 bases outside the gene matches. CDR3 length: 15 residues. Germline values: CDR1 LNHDA, CDR2 SQIVND (reference sequence). CDR3 amino acids: CASRTWTGLDTEAFF. The CDR3 region has the DNA TGTGCCAGTAGAACCTGGACAGGGTTGGACACTGAAGCTTTCTTT.

The chain combines TRBV6-6 with TRBJ2-5; possibly TRBD2 for D (5 bases). Germline V gene data show CDR1 as MNHNY and CDR2 as SVGAGI (reference sequence). V lost 4 bases, J lost 11 bases, and 23 bases lay in between. The CDR3 is 15 residues long. The CDR3, as DNA: TGTGCCAGCAGTTTTTTGGACTCCAGCTACAATGAGCAGTACTTC. It codes for CASSFLDSSYNEQYF.

The V gene is TRBV7-2, the J gene TRBJ1-2; D gene ambiguous. V gave up 5 bases and J gave up 3 bases, with 13 bases separating them. CDR1 is SGHTA, CDR2 FQGNSA, per germline. The CDR3 sequence is 14 residues long. The CDR3 sequence is CASSAVSWYYGYTF. In DNA, the CDR3 is TGTGCCAGCAGCGCAGTAAGCTGGTACTATGGCTACACCTTC.

Points on this clonotype: A read error may be the cause here, since a much bigger clone is one base away. The chain combines TRBV7-2 with TRBJ2-1; TRBD2 matches 8 bases. CDR3 length equals 15 residues. The V and J ends lost 2 bases and 4 bases, in that order; junction bases with no gene match: 4. CDR1 and CDR2 from the germline V gene are SGHTA and FQGNSA. CDR3 DNA sequence: TGTGCCAGCAGCTTACAAGCGGGAGAGTACAATGAGCAGTTCTTC. This encodes CASSLQAGEYNEQFF.

This clonotype was counted between two and nine times. The chain links TRBV7-2 to TRBJ2-5, with D possibly TRBD2 on 6 matching bases. Trimming removed 3 bases at V and 7 bases at J, with 15 bases between. The CDR3 has 14 amino acids. Germline CDR1 and CDR2: SGHTA and FQGNSA. This CDR3 is CASSFSGGEATQYF. The CDR3 nucleotides are TGTGCCAGCAGCTTTAGCGGCGGGGAAGCGACCCAGTACTTC.

This rearrangement joins TRBV20-1 to TRBJ2-2; 15 bases are shared with TRBD2. J was trimmed by 0 bases and V by 3 bases; bases with no gene match: 5. The CDR3 loop spans 18 amino acids. CDR1 is DFQATT, CDR2 SNEGSKA, per germline (reference sequence). The CDR3 coding sequence is TGCAGTGCTAGTCCCGGACTAGCGGGAGGGCCGAACACCGGGGAGCTGTTTTTT. Amino acid sequence: CSASPGLAGGPNTGELFF.

This chain links TRBV27 with TRBJ2-5; no reliable D call. This CDR3 region has 15 residues. Germline loops: CDR1 MNHEY, CDR2 SMNVEV (reference sequence). Trimming pared 6 bases from V and 4 bases from J, leaving 18 bases between. Written as DNA, the CDR3 is TGTGCCAGCAGAGAGGCCTACCCTCCGGGAGAGACCCAGTACTTC. This sequence encodes CASREAYPPGETQYF.

Notes on this clonotype: This clone may be a read error of a much larger clone one base away. J is TRBJ2-5 and V is TRBV29-1, with D hard to call. The CDR3 spans 14 residues. The germline V gene encodes CDR1 SQVTM and CDR2 ANQGSEA. The V gene lost 0 bases and the J gene lost 11 bases, with 19 bases spanning the gap. The CDR3 spells CSVEDLQDGRPQYF. CDR3 bases: TGCAGCGTTGAAGATCTTCAGGACGGCCGCCCGCAGTACTTC.

J is TRBJ2-7 and V is TRBV4-1; D is perhaps TRBD2 (6 bases). V dropped 0 bases and J dropped 0 bases, with 12 bases sitting between them. The germline gives CDR1 MGHRA, CDR2 YSYEKL. The CDR3 sequence is 16 residues long. The CDR3 spells CASSQESGVPSYEQYF. The CDR3, as DNA: TGCGCCAGCAGCCAAGAATCGGGAGTTCCCTCCTACGAGCAGTACTTC.

This rearrangement joins TRBV12-3 or TRBV12-4 to TRBJ2-1, with 15 bases lining up with TRBD2. The V gene end was trimmed by 6 bases and the J gene end by 14 bases; junction bases not matched to a gene: 11. This CDR3 has 15 residues. CDR3 region: CASSPTRTSGGVEFF. The CDR3 region has the DNA TGTGCCAGCAGCCCAACAAGGACTAGCGGGGGGGTAGAGTTCTTC.

This clonotype showed up just once. This rearrangement joins TRBV20-1 to TRBJ2-1; D remains unclear. The CDR3 runs to 14 residues. V dropped 4 bases and J dropped 0 bases, with 10 bases sitting between them. CDR1 DFQATT and CDR2 SNEGSKA come from the germline V gene (reference sequence). This chain's CDR3 is CSAIPSSSYNEQFF. The CDR3 bases are TGCAGTGCTATCCCCTCAAGCTCCTACAATGAGCAGTTCTTC.

V usage is TRBV11-2 and J usage is TRBJ1-1; D perhaps matches TRBD1 (5 bases). Trimming cost V 5 bases and J 0 bases, with 13 bases left between them. The germline V gene encodes CDR1 SGHAT and CDR2 FQNNGV. This CDR3 has 15 residues. CDR3 loop: CASSPTRGMNTEAFF. The CDR3 DNA reads as TGTGCCAGCAGCCCTACGAGGGGAATGAACACTGAAGCTTTCTTT.

The V call is TRBV25-1, the J call TRBJ1-4; 10 bases line up with TRBD1. CDR3 length: 15 amino acids. The ends lost 1 base at V and 5 bases at J; junction bases unmatched: 1. In germline, CDR1 is MGHDK, CDR2 SYGVNS. The chain's CDR3 is CASSESGQGNEKLFF. The CDR3 DNA reads TGTGCCAGCAGTGAATCGGGACAGGGGAATGAAAAACTGTTTTTT.

This clonotype came up once. This chain links TRBV12-3 or TRBV12-4 with TRBJ2-7; D might be TRBD1 or TRBD2, each matching 5 bases. V lost 7 bases, J lost 7 bases, and 23 bases lay in between. CDR3 size: 15 residues. The CDR3 reads CASKEYGAPVNEQYF. CDR3 coding DNA: TGTGCCAGCAAGGAGTACGGGGCCCCAGTCAATGAGCAGTACTTC.

This clonotype was detected ten times or more. This rearrangement joins TRBV15 to TRBJ2-7; TRBD1 might be the D (5 bases). Germline V gene lookup returns CDR1 LNHNV and CDR2 YYDKDF (reference sequence). Trimming left V 0 bases short and J 1 base short, with 10 bases between. The CDR3 sequence is 15 residues long. The CDR3 nucleotides are TGTGCCACCAGCAGAGATAGCAGGGCTTCCTACGAGCAGTACTTC. This sequence encodes CATSRDSRASYEQYF.

This clonotype was recorded many times. The chain couples TRBV27 to TRBJ2-3; D gene ambiguous. Trimming left V 6 bases short and J 1 base short, with 11 bases between. Germline CDR1 and CDR2: MNHEY and SMNVEV (reference sequence). This CDR3 is 14 amino acids long. The CDR3 protein is CASSPQRGTDTQYF. In DNA, the CDR3 is TGTGCCAGCAGCCCCCAACGGGGCACAGATACGCAGTATTTT.

This clonotype was detected a few times. The genes are TRBV4-1 and TRBJ2-1; 11 nucleotides align to TRBD2. This CDR3 comprises 15 residues. Germline trimming cut 8 bases from V and 8 bases from J; bases unmatched to any gene: 11. The germline V gene encodes CDR1 MGHRA and CDR2 YSYEKL. The CDR3 sequence is CASSDLAGGQDEQFF. CDR3 DNA sequence: TGCGCCAGCTCTGACTTAGCGGGGGGGCAGGATGAGCAGTTCTTC.

V usage is TRBV29-1 and J usage is TRBJ1-3; 10 positions agree with TRBD1. This CDR3 spans 14 amino acids. V shed 6 bases, J shed 4 bases, and the junction held 6 bases outside the gene matches. From germline, CDR1 is SQVTM and CDR2 ANQGSEA. The CDR3 coding sequence is TGCAGCGTAGTAGACAGGGGGCTCGGAAACACCATATATTTT. The encoded protein is CSVVDRGLGNTIYF.

The chain has TRBV7-9 and TRBJ1-3; D not certain. Per the germline V gene, CDR1 is SEHNR and CDR2 is FQNEAQ (reference sequence). CDR3 length: 15 residues. Trimming pared 5 bases from V and 1 base from J, leaving 12 bases between. CDR3 nucleotides: TGTGCCAGCAGCCCTAAGTCGGATTCTGGAAACACCATATATTTT. Protein sequence: CASSPKSDSGNTIYF.

The chain employs TRBV5-1 and TRBJ2-2, with 10 bases matching TRBD1. The V segment lost 1 base and the J segment 3 bases; nucleotides outside the gene matches: 3. The CDR3 length is 16 residues. Germline V gives CDR1 SGHRS, CDR2 YFSETQ. The CDR3 nucleotides read TGCGCCAGCAGCTTGTACGGGACAGGGGACACCGGGGAGCTGTTTTTT. Translated, it gives CASSLYGTGDTGELFF.

V usage is TRBV7-2 and J usage is TRBJ1-5; D is undetermined. The V end lost 3 bases, the J end lost 4 bases, and 7 bases lay between the germline ends. Germline CDR1 reads SGHTA; CDR2 reads FQGNSA. The CDR3 consists of 13 residues. The CDR3 region has the DNA TGTGCCAGCAGCTTCCGGCAGAATCAGCCCCAGCATTTT. It encodes CASSFRQNQPQHF.

This clonotype was observed a few times. This chain links TRBV20-1 with TRBJ2-3; 11 bases agree with TRBD1. After removal of 3 bases from V and 6 bases from J, the junction contained 5 bases not matched to a gene. This CDR3 has 14 residues. Germline CDR1 and CDR2: DFQATT and SNEGSKA (reference sequence). Written as DNA, the CDR3 is TGCAGTGCTAGGGGACAGGGGGGGGTGGATACGCAGTATTTT. Translating gives CSARGQGGVDTQYF.

Concerning this clonotype: A read error may produce the germline difference seen at one junction end. V and J are TRBV6-1 and TRBJ2-1; D is unclear. The CDR3 runs to 12 residues. Germline CDR1 and CDR2: MNHNS and SASEGT. The CDR3 is CTTAADYTEQFF. The CDR3 nucleotides are TGTACGACGGCTGCTGATTACACTGAGCAGTTCTTC.

The chain couples TRBV9 to TRBJ2-1; TRBD2 matches at 14 bases. The CDR3 runs to 16 residues. V shed 4 bases, J shed 7 bases, and the junction held 7 bases outside the gene matches. CDR1 SGDLS and CDR2 YYNGEE come from the germline V gene. The CDR3 here is CASSLSGTSGGNEQFF. CDR3 DNA sequence: TGTGCCAGCAGCTTATCCGGGACTAGCGGGGGTAATGAGCAGTTCTTC.

The V and J genes are TRBV7-2 and TRBJ1-1; maybe TRBD1 (6 bases). V was pared by 5 bases and J by 0 bases, with 16 bases between. CDR3 length: 16 amino acids. CDR1 SGHTA and CDR2 FQGNSA come from the germline V gene. CDR3 coding DNA: TGTGCCAGCAGCCTAGGACAGACCTTTATGAACACTGAAGCTTTCTTT. Translating it yields CASSLGQTFMNTEAFF.

The chain carries TRBV12-3 or TRBV12-4 and TRBJ2-1; 13 positions agree with TRBD2. The CDR3 spans 14 residues. V was pared by 5 bases and J by 8 bases, with 3 bases of the junction left unmatched. The CDR3 DNA reads TGTGCCAGCAGTAAACTAGCGGGGGGGCATGAGCAGTTCTTC. It translates to CASSKLAGGHEQFF.